Shown below are 31 T cell receptor beta chains from a single sample sequenced in a study of blood T cell repertoires in COVID-19. The repertoire was sequenced with immunoSEQ multiplex PCR; TCRdb's copy has only in-frame clones and lacks some. The sample consists of 250,000 or so clones, more than 75% of them appearing once. Sequenced input: peripheral blood. These receptors were obtained from a woman between 35 and 50 years old who had recovered from COVID-19.

CDR3 sequence (DNA): TGTGCCAGCAGCGTAGGGGACAGCCCCCGCCTAGTGGGTGGCTACACCTTC. Its protein product is CASSVGDSPRLVGGYTF. This chain uses TRBV9 with TRBJ1-2; 7 bases line up with TRBD1. CDR1 and CDR2 from the germline V gene are SGDLS and YYNGEE. The ends lost 0 bases at V and 7 bases at J; junction bases unmatched: 15. The CDR3 covers 17 residues.

Here the CDR3 DNA reads TGTGCCAGCAGCCGCGGGAGATCCGCCGCAGATACGCAGTATTTT. This sequence encodes CASSRGRSAADTQYF. V is TRBV5-6 and J is TRBJ2-3, with 7 bases aligning to TRBD2. V trimming: 4 bases; J trimming: 4 bases; junction bases outside the gene matches: 9. Germline V gene lookup returns CDR1 SGHDT and CDR2 YYEEEE. This CDR3 has 15 amino acids. Combining the CDR3 with reference TRBV5-6 and TRBJ2-3 gives the whole variable domain DAGVTQSPTHLIKTRGQQVTLRCSPKSGHDTVSWYQQALGQGPQFIFQYYEEEERQRGNFPDRFSGHQFPNYSSELNVNALLLGDSALYLCASSRGRSAADTQYFGPGTRLTVL.

The gene calls are TRBV7-2 and TRBJ2-1; D possibly corresponds to TRBD2 (6 bases). Germline V gene data show CDR1 as SGHTA and CDR2 as FQGNSA. Trimming shortened V by 4 bases and J by 8 bases, and 18 bases separated the two germline ends. The CDR3 is 15 residues long. The CDR3, as DNA: TGTGCCAGCAGCTCCCCGTTGGTAGCGGCCGATGAGCAGTTCTTC. Translation: CASSSPLVAADEQFF.

The rearrangement joins TRBV10-1 to TRBJ2-1; TRBD2 matches at 8 bases. This CDR3 region has 17 residues. Trimming cost V 4 bases and J 3 bases; bases outside gene matches: 11. CDR1 is WNHNN and CDR2 is SYGVQD in the germline V gene (reference sequence). The CDR3 reads CASSGVVAGWGYNEQFF. CDR3 DNA sequence: TGCGCCAGCAGTGGGGTCGTAGCGGGATGGGGCTACAATGAGCAGTTCTTC.

This clone was observed once. The chain uses TRBV3-1 (or the pseudogene TRBV3-2) and TRBJ2-1; TRBD2 matches 11 bases. The CDR3 is 18 amino acids. Germline CDR1 LGHDT, CDR2 YNNKEL (reference sequence). Trimming at V came to 3 bases and at J to 6 bases, leaving 13 bases not matched to a gene. The CDR3 region is CASSQVAGGSYGGNEQFF. In DNA form, the CDR3 reads TGTGCCAGCAGCCAGGTAGCGGGAGGGTCCTATGGGGGCAATGAGCAGTTCTTC.

The chain is built from TRBV6-2 or TRBV6-3 and TRBJ1-1; D uncertain. The germline CDR1 and CDR2 sequences are MNHEY and SVGEGT. The germline V and J ends were trimmed by 6 bases and 4 bases, with 18 bases remaining between them. The CDR3 has 15 residues. The CDR3 protein is CASSLPRVVGTEAFF. Here the CDR3 DNA reads TGTGCCAGCAGCCTTCCCCGGGTGGTTGGCACTGAAGCTTTCTTT.

This chain connects TRBV10-3 to TRBJ2-7; the match to TRBD1 covers 7 bases. CDR3 length: 13 residues. After removal of 6 bases from V and 2 bases from J, the junction contained 4 bases not matched to a gene. Looked up from germline, CDR1 is ENHRY and CDR2 is SYGVKD. CDR3 in amino acids: CAISVQGPYEQYV. The CDR3 region has the DNA TGTGCCATCAGCGTACAGGGGCCCTACGAGCAGTACGTC.

J is TRBJ2-4 and V is TRBV5-1; 7 bases fit TRBD2. The length of the CDR3 is 15 residues. After removal of 0 bases from V and 12 bases from J, the junction contained 12 bases not matched to a gene. Germline V gene lookup returns CDR1 SGHRS and CDR2 YFSETQ. The CDR3 spells CASSLGASGVAAQYF. CDR3 DNA: TGCGCCAGCAGCTTGGGGGCCAGCGGGGTAGCGGCTCAGTACTTC. Combining the CDR3 with reference TRBV5-1 and TRBJ2-4 gives the whole variable domain KAGVTQTPRYLIKTRGQQVTLSCSPISGHRSVSWYQQTPGQGLQFLFEYFSETQRNKGNFPGRFSGRQFSNSRSEMNVSTLELGDSALYLCASSLGASGVAAQYFGAGTRLSVL.

The V call is TRBV6-6, the J call TRBJ1-2, with a weak D call TRBD1 (5 bases). V was cut by 5 bases and J by 8 bases, with 15 bases left in between. This CDR3 comprises 13 residues. CDR1 MNHNY and CDR2 SVGAGI come from the germline V gene (reference sequence). CDR3 nucleotide sequence: TGTGCCAGCAGTCCACCGACCAGGGTGGGCTACACCTTC. Translation gives CASSPPTRVGYTF.

The CDR3 nucleotides are TGTGCCACCTCCGAACAGGGGGACTCCTACAATGAGCAGTTCTTC. It is translated as CATSEQGDSYNEQFF. The genes are TRBV24-1 and TRBJ2-1, with 8 nucleotides matching TRBD1. The CDR3 length is 15 residues. Germline CDR1 KGHDR, CDR2 SFDVKD. V lost 9 bases and J lost 0; bases outside the gene matches: 6.

The chain is built from TRBV24-1 and TRBJ1-4; tentative D call: TRBD1 (6 bases). The CDR3 extends over 17 amino acids. Germline loops: CDR1 KGHDR, CDR2 SFDVKD. Trimming left V 5 bases short and J 0 bases short, with 15 bases between. CDR3 sequence: CATSARQASPTNEKLFF. CDR3 nucleotides: TGTGCCACCAGTGCCAGACAGGCTAGTCCAACTAATGAAAAACTGTTTTTT.

This chain connects TRBV2 to TRBJ2-7; maybe TRBD2 (7 bases). V gave up 6 bases and J gave up 4 bases, with 16 bases separating them. Germline V gives CDR1 SNHLY, CDR2 FYNNEI. This CDR3 is built from 14 residues. The CDR3 sequence: CASRSRGGRYEQYF. As DNA, the CDR3 is TGTGCCAGCAGATCAAGGGGGGGCCGGTACGAGCAGTACTTC.

The chain joins TRBV19 to TRBJ1-4; weak D call: TRBD1 (5 bases). Germline assignment: CDR1 LNHDA and CDR2 SQIVND (reference sequence). There are 15 residues in the CDR3. The V end lost 6 bases, the J end lost 4 bases, and 15 bases lay between the germline ends. CDR3 nucleotide sequence: TGTGCCAGTAGACCTCGGGGGTCTGGTAATGAAAAACTGTTTTTT. It encodes CASRPRGSGNEKLFF.

The chain is built from TRBV15 and TRBJ1-3; D is uncertain. Germline CDR1 is LNHNV and CDR2 is YYDKDF (reference sequence). Deletions cut 2 bases from V and 1 base from J, with 18 bases between. The CDR3 is made up of 18 amino acids. CDR3 coding DNA: TGTGCCACCAGCAGAACCGCGGGCTGGGAGGCGTCTGGAAACACCATATATTTT. Its protein product is CATSRTAGWEASGNTIYF.

This chain uses TRBV6-2 or TRBV6-3 with TRBJ2-1; TRBD2 matches at 15 bases. V lost 2 bases to trimming and J lost 8 bases; unmatched junction nucleotides: 7. Germline V gene data show CDR1 as MNHEY and CDR2 as SVGEGT. CDR3 length: 17 residues. In DNA form, the CDR3 reads TGTGCCAGCAGTTACAACGGACTAGCGGGAGGGTGGGATGAGCAGTTCTTC. Translated, it gives CASSYNGLAGGWDEQFF.

The chain uses TRBV4-1 and TRBJ1-1; D not resolved. Germline V gives CDR1 MGHRA, CDR2 YSYEKL. This CDR3 is 15 amino acids long. V lost 1 base and J lost 5, with 14 bases in between. The CDR3 coding sequence is TGCGCCAGCAGCCAAGTCGTCCCGCCGGGGACTGAAGCTTTCTTT. It yields the protein CASSQVVPPGTEAFF.

The chain recombines TRBV11-2 with TRBJ2-2, with D tentatively TRBD2 (6 bases). Germline V gives CDR1 SGHAT, CDR2 FQNNGV. The CDR3 loop spans 18 amino acids. With 5 bases removed from V and 4 bases from J, the gap between germline ends came to 23 bases. CDR3 protein: CASSPGPPGVPGTGELFF. The CDR3 coding sequence is TGTGCCAGCAGCCCCGGTCCTCCGGGAGTACCGGGCACCGGGGAGCTGTTTTTT.

V usage is TRBV29-1 and J usage is TRBJ2-2, with 11 bases matching TRBD2. CDR3 length: 16 residues. The V and J ends lost 7 bases and 6 bases, in that order; junction bases with no gene match: 13. Looked up from germline, CDR1 is SQVTM and CDR2 is ANQGSEA. The CDR3 bases are TGCAGCGCCCAAAGCGGGCTAGCGGGAGGTGCCGGGGAGCTGTTTTTT. Protein: CSAQSGLAGGAGELFF.

This chain links TRBV10-3 with TRBJ2-7, with 13 bases that match TRBD2. From germline, CDR1 is ENHRY and CDR2 SYGVKD. Germline trimming cut 6 bases from V and 3 bases from J; bases unmatched to any gene: 11. The CDR3 consists of 17 residues. The CDR3 nucleotides read TGTGCCATCAGCGGGACTAGCGGGACCCGGACCCGCTACGAGCAGTACTTC. Its translation is CAISGTSGTRTRYEQYF.

This rearrangement joins TRBV5-5 to TRBJ2-2, with no clear D. V was trimmed by 1 base and J by 3 bases, leaving 25 bases between them. The germline gives CDR1 SGHKS, CDR2 YYEKEE (reference sequence). There are 20 residues in the CDR3. The CDR3 protein is CASSLRGRIIPQKDTGELFF. In DNA form, the CDR3 reads TGTGCCAGCAGCTTGCGTGGCAGGATTATACCCCAAAAGGACACCGGGGAGCTGTTTTTT.

The rearrangement joins TRBV6-5 to TRBJ2-1, with D unclear. Germline V gives CDR1 MNHEY, CDR2 SVGAGI. Trimming cost V 1 base and J 7 bases, with 2 bases left between them. CDR3 length equals 11 residues. The CDR3 DNA is TGTGCCAGCAGTTACTTAAATGAGCAGTTCTTC. Protein product: CASSYLNEQFF.

The chain combines TRBV15 with TRBJ1-2; no definite D call. This CDR3 is 13 amino acids long. Germline CDR1 LNHNV, CDR2 YYDKDF (reference sequence). V lost 0 bases and J lost 8, with 10 bases in between. The CDR3 DNA follows: TGTGCCACCAGCAGAGATCGGGTGGCCGGCTACACCTTC. Translation gives CATSRDRVAGYTF.

The chain employs TRBV5-5 and TRBJ1-2, with unresolved D. The CDR3 covers 15 residues. The germline gives CDR1 SGHKS, CDR2 YYEKEE (reference sequence). V was pared by 5 bases and J by 5 bases, with 19 bases between. As DNA, the CDR3 is TGTGCCAGCAGAATTGTCCCGACGACGGGATATGGCTACACCTTC. It is translated as CASRIVPTTGYGYTF.

The chain links TRBV19 to TRBJ1-4, with 8 bases aligning to TRBD1. The CDR3 is made up of 14 amino acids. CDR1 is LNHDA, CDR2 SQIVND, per germline (reference sequence). V lost 3 bases and J lost 8; bases outside the gene matches: 5. The CDR3 bases are TGTGCCAGTAGTATGCCCAGGGGGCGGGAAAAACTGTTTTTT. Encoded protein: CASSMPRGREKLFF. The entire variable domain, with the rest obtained from reference TRBV19 and TRBJ1-4, is as follows: DGGITQSPKYLFRKEGQNVTLSCEQNLNHDAMYWYRQDPGQGLRLIYYSQIVNDFQKGDIAEGYSVSREKKESFPLTVTSAQKNPTAFYLCASSMPRGREKLFFGSGTQLSVL.

This chain joins TRBV5-6 and TRBJ2-1, with 7 bases fitting TRBD2. Germline lookup yields CDR1 SGHDT and CDR2 YYEEEE. The CDR3 runs 16 residues. V trimming: 3 bases; J trimming: 0 bases; junction bases outside the gene matches: 6. CDR3 nucleotide sequence: TGTGCCAGCAGCTCCCGGCTAGCGGCCTCCTACAATGAGCAGTTCTTC. Translation gives CASSSRLAASYNEQFF. Full variable domain (missing parts from reference TRBV5-6 and TRBJ2-1): DAGVTQSPTHLIKTRGQQVTLRCSPKSGHDTVSWYQQALGQGPQFIFQYYEEEERQRGNFPDRFSGHQFPNYSSELNVNALLLGDSALYLCASSSRLAASYNEQFFGPGTRLTVL.

This chain uses TRBV5-1 with TRBJ2-2; D uncertain. This CDR3 has 13 amino acids. Per germline, CDR1 SGHRS and CDR2 YFSETQ. V shed 4 bases and J shed 6 bases, with 10 bases lying between them. CDR3 DNA sequence: TGCGCCAGCAGCCCCGTTGGAGCCGGGGAGCTGTTTTTT. This translates into CASSPVGAGELFF.

This sequence joins TRBV6-5 and TRBJ1-2; 8 positions match TRBD1. V lost 6 bases and J lost 4; bases outside the gene matches: 7. CDR1 and CDR2 (germline): MNHEY, SVGAGI. This CDR3 is 14 amino acids long. The CDR3 region is CASSRQGLFYGYTF. The CDR3 DNA reads TGTGCCAGCAGCCGACAGGGGCTTTTCTATGGCTACACCTTC.

V gene TRBV24-1 combines with J gene TRBJ1-2; 8 bases agree with TRBD1. The V and J ends lost 4 bases and 3 bases, in that order; junction bases with no gene match: 9. The CDR3 consists of 16 residues. CDR1 and CDR2 from the germline V gene are KGHDR and SFDVKD. This CDR3 reads CATSDSPGQDHYGYTF. Written as DNA, the CDR3 is TGTGCCACCAGTGACTCTCCGGGACAGGACCACTATGGCTACACCTTC.

The chain carries TRBV30 and TRBJ2-3, with D perhaps matching TRBD2 (5 bases). This CDR3 is built from 16 residues. Germline V CDR1 and CDR2: GTSNPN, SVGIG (reference sequence). V was shortened by 0 bases and J by 5 bases, with 18 bases between the two germline ends. In nucleotides, the CDR3 is TGTGCCTGGAGTGTAGGCGGGCCCCACTGGGTAGATACGCAGTATTTT. This sequence encodes CAWSVGGPHWVDTQYF.

The rearrangement joins TRBV29-1 to TRBJ1-5, with D perhaps matching TRBD1 (6 bases). Trimming took 4 bases from V and 9 from J, leaving 16 bases between them. CDR1 and CDR2 (germline): SQVTM, ANQGSEA. The CDR3 is 13 residues long. The CDR3 DNA is TGCAGCGTTGTAGATGGACAGCTTCGGCCCCAGCATTTT. Its translation is CSVVDGQLRPQHF.

The CDR3 DNA sequence: TGTGCCAGCAGCCCCCCGGGGGTGGGGGAAAAACTGTTTTTT. As protein: CASSPPGVGEKLFF. The rearrangement uses TRBV7-9 and TRBJ1-4; perhaps TRBD1 as D (5 bases). With 5 bases removed from V and 8 bases from J, the gap between germline ends came to 15 bases. CDR1 is SEHNR, CDR2 FQNEAQ, per germline (reference sequence). The CDR3 is made up of 14 amino acids.